The 17 T cell receptor beta chains listed next were all sequenced from one sample in a study of blood T cell repertoires in COVID-19. The repertoire was sequenced with immunoSEQ multiplex PCR; TCRdb's copy has only in-frame clones and lacks some. Among about 94,000 clones listed, about 86% were seen once. The sample taken for sequencing was peripheral blood. The receptor source for this set is a man aged 55 to 70 with acute or convalescent COVID-19.

The V call is TRBV24-1, the J call TRBJ2-7; no firm D call. Germline CDR1 is KGHDR and CDR2 is SFDVKD. The CDR3 is 12 amino acids. The V end was cut by 5 bases, the J end by 1 base, with 5 bases between. CDR3 protein: CATSAQSYEQYF. For the CDR3, the DNA is TGTGCCACCAGTGCCCAGTCCTACGAGCAGTACTTC.

The V call is TRBV3-1 (or the pseudogene TRBV3-2), the J call TRBJ1-5; perhaps TRBD1 as D (6 bases). V lost 3 bases and J 0 bases, leaving 15 bases between the germline ends. The germline V gene has CDR1 LGHDT and CDR2 YNNKEL (reference sequence). This CDR3 comprises 17 residues. The CDR3 region has the DNA TGTGCCAGCAGCCAGGAGGACAGCTACAATAGCAATCAGCCCCAGCATTTT. It yields the protein CASSQEDSYNSNQPQHF.

The chain has TRBV12-5 and TRBJ2-5, with 9 nucleotides matching TRBD1. This CDR3 contains 15 residues. In germline, CDR1 is LGHNT, CDR2 FRNRAP. V shed 4 bases and J 5 bases; nucleotides not matched to a gene: 8. The CDR3 region is CASGSGQGISETQYF. The CDR3 DNA reads as TGTGCTAGTGGTTCCGGACAGGGGATAAGTGAGACCCAGTACTTC.

The chain uses TRBV21-1 and TRBJ1-2; the table assigns TRBD1, which was not confirmed against the DNA. TRBV21-1 is described as a pseudogene. The CDR3 extends over 15 amino acids. The CDR3 here is CASSNLTTGNYGYTF. The CDR3 DNA reads TGTGCCAGCAGCAACCTAACCACAGGTAACTATGGCTACACCTTC.

The chain couples TRBV10-3 to TRBJ1-2; 10 bases agree with TRBD1. Germline V gene sequence: CDR1 ENHRY, CDR2 SYGVKD. The V gene end was trimmed by 8 bases and the J gene end by 1 base; junction bases not matched to a gene: 1. The CDR3 contains 13 residues. The CDR3 coding sequence is TGTGCCATCGGGACAGGGGATAACTATGGCTACACCTTC. Translation: CAIGTGDNYGYTF.

The chain combines TRBV12-5 with TRBJ1-1, with D perhaps matching TRBD1 (5 bases). Trimming stripped 2 bases from V and 8 bases from J, with 6 bases between. The CDR3 length is 11 residues. Germline CDR1 and CDR2: LGHNT and FRNRAP. The CDR3 DNA sequence: TGTGCTAGTGGTTTGAAGGGGGAAGCTTTCTTT. It translates to CASGLKGEAFF. The full variable domain, its missing parts supplied by reference TRBV12-5 and TRBJ1-1, is DARVTQTPRHKVTEMGQEVTMRCQPILGHNTVFWYRQTMMQGLELLAYFRNRAPLDDSGMPKDRFSAEMPDATLATLKIQPSEPRDSAVYFCASGLKGEAFFGQGTRLTVV.

The J gene is TRBJ2-5, the V gene TRBV24-1, with D tentatively TRBD1 (5 bases). V lost 8 bases, J lost 2 bases, and 8 bases lay in between. Germline CDR1 KGHDR, CDR2 SFDVKD. The CDR3 contains 12 residues. In DNA form, the CDR3 reads TGTGCCACCATGTCAGGGCAAGAGACCCAGTACTTC. Translated, it gives CATMSGQETQYF.

The chain joins TRBV5-1 to TRBJ2-2, with 11 positions matching TRBD1. The junction had 7 bases not matched to a gene; V was cut back by 3 bases and J by 6 bases. Germline-derived CDR1 and CDR2 are SGHRS and YFSETQ. This CDR3 comprises 16 residues. CDR3 in amino acids: CASSWTGTGGSGELFF. CDR3 in DNA: TGCGCCAGCAGCTGGACCGGGACAGGGGGGTCCGGGGAGCTGTTTTTT.

V is TRBV19 and J is TRBJ1-2; D gene ambiguous. The CDR3 has 15 residues. Trimming removed 1 base at V and 3 bases at J, with 12 bases between. The germline gives CDR1 LNHDA, CDR2 SQIVND (reference sequence). The CDR3 is CASSIVRGPDYGYTF. CDR3 nucleotide sequence: TGTGCCAGTAGTATAGTAAGAGGGCCGGACTATGGCTACACCTTC.

In this sample, this clone turned up once. V and J are TRBV18 and TRBJ2-2, with a tentative D call TRBD1 (6 bases). Germline V CDR1 and CDR2: KGHSH, LQKENI. V gave up 1 base and J gave up 6 bases, with 9 bases separating them. This CDR3 spans 14 amino acids. The CDR3 sequence is CASSPQGDAGELFF. As DNA, the CDR3 is TGTGCCAGCTCACCACAGGGGGATGCCGGGGAGCTGTTTTTT. The full variable domain, its missing parts supplied by reference TRBV18 and TRBJ2-2, is NAGVMQNPRHLVRRRGQEARLRCSPMKGHSHVYWYRQLPEEGLKFMVYLQKENIIDESGMPKERFSAEFPKEGPSILRIQQVVRGDSAAYFCASSPQGDAGELFFGEGSRLTVL.

The chain has TRBV7-2 and TRBJ1-1; perhaps TRBD1 as D (5 bases). Trimming took off 3 bases at V and 3 bases at J, with 14 bases between the two ends. The germline CDR1 and CDR2 sequences are SGHTA and FQGNSA. This CDR3 comprises 15 residues. In nucleotides, the CDR3 is TGTGCCAGCAGCTTCGTCCAGGGTCCTTACACTGAAGCTTTCTTT. It is translated as CASSFVQGPYTEAFF.

This chain joins TRBV6-2 or TRBV6-3 and TRBJ2-7; 10 bases align to TRBD2. Germline lookup yields CDR1 MNHEY and CDR2 SVGEGT. Germline trimming cut 6 bases from V and 5 bases from J; bases unmatched to any gene: 13. This CDR3 has 16 residues. CDR3 nucleotide sequence: TGTGCCAGCAGCCCCCTAGGAGCGGGGGGGCCCCACGAGCAGTACTTC. Its translation: CASSPLGAGGPHEQYF.

This clone was seen more than once but under ten times. This chain connects TRBV5-5 to TRBJ1-5; 7 nucleotides line up with TRBD1. The germline CDR1 and CDR2 sequences are SGHKS and YYEKEE (reference sequence). Trimming cost V 0 bases and J 6 bases; bases outside gene matches: 3. This CDR3 spans 14 amino acids. For the CDR3, the DNA is TGTGCCAGCAGCTTGGAAGGGGGCGGTCAGCCCCAGCATTTT. Translating gives CASSLEGGGQPQHF.

This chain links TRBV13 with TRBJ2-1, with 9 positions matching TRBD1. The germline V gene has CDR1 PRHDT and CDR2 FYEKMQ (reference sequence). The CDR3 spans 14 residues. V shed 5 bases, J shed 9 bases, and the junction held 8 bases outside the gene matches. The CDR3: CASSRDRDFGEQFF. CDR3 DNA sequence: TGTGCCAGCAGCCGGGACAGGGATTTCGGTGAGCAGTTCTTC.

This rearrangement joins TRBV12-5 to TRBJ2-7; 7 positions agree with TRBD1. Germline V gives CDR1 LGHNT, CDR2 FRNRAP. The CDR3 extends over 16 amino acids. The V gene end was trimmed by 0 bases and the J gene end by 0 bases; junction bases not matched to a gene: 5. This chain's CDR3 is CASGLVLGTDSYEQYF. In DNA form, the CDR3 reads TGTGCTAGTGGTTTGGTACTGGGGACAGACTCCTACGAGCAGTACTTC.

The gene calls are TRBV29-1 and TRBJ2-1; 10 positions agree with TRBD2. Trimming at V came to 3 bases and at J to 4 bases, leaving 6 bases not matched to a gene. This CDR3 has 15 amino acids. Germline V gene sequence: CDR1 SQVTM, CDR2 ANQGSEA. CDR3: CSVELAGVSYNEQFF. CDR3 coding DNA: TGCAGCGTTGAGCTAGCGGGGGTATCTTACAATGAGCAGTTCTTC.

V usage is TRBV27 and J usage is TRBJ1-2; TRBD1 is a possible D gene (6 bases). CDR3 length: 13 amino acids. V dropped 5 bases and J dropped 3 bases, with 10 bases sitting between them. Per germline, CDR1 MNHEY and CDR2 SMNVEV (reference sequence). The CDR3 spells CASSTGYYYGYTF. Here the CDR3 DNA reads TGTGCCAGCAGTACAGGGTATTACTATGGCTACACCTTC.